Described below is a single T cell receptor (beta chain) sequence and its context. What it binds is unknown. The record originates from a study of T cell responses to AZD1222 COVID-19 vaccine. Study-level points and caveats: A reported finding is that nearly half of spike-specific TCRs target unmutated variant regions. Among vaccine-associated CD4 TCRs, coverage spanned spike, with dominance at 160-218 and 743-854. Donors were mostly white British, more females; clonal diversity possibly underestimated. Sampled repertoires all dated from after the peak T cell response.

The CDR3 has 14 amino acids. Between the trimmed V and J ends, which lost 2 bases and 4 bases, there was a span of 11 bases. Germline loops: CDR1 LGHDT, CDR2 YNNKEL (reference sequence). Measured with immunoSEQ multiplex PCR; TCRdb has only the in-frame clones, and not every one. The repertoire consists of roughly 150,000 clones, with around nine tenths occurring once and the leading ten covering about 3.8%. The sequenced sample was peripheral blood, obtained on day 0 of AZD1222 vaccination. This sequence joins TRBV3-1 (or the pseudogene TRBV3-2) and TRBJ1-1; D ambiguous. The source is an adult in good health. Here the CDR3 DNA reads TGTGCCAGCAGCCAAAGAACGGGTCTCACTGAAGCTTTCTTT. It codes for CASSQRTGLTEAFF.